The present TCR beta chain was sequenced within a study of blood T cell repertoires in COVID-19. Study at large: Specimens from acute and convalescent COVID-19 originated in the United States, Italy and Spain. PBMCs, B-cell-depleted T cells, or T cells provided the cDNA or gDNA that made up the material.

The CDR3 runs 14 residues. The germline CDR1 and CDR2 sequences are LNHDA and SQIVND (reference sequence). V was cut by 3 bases and J by 10 bases, with 13 bases left in between. Under the authors' procedure: It was from reference gene primer amplification that nucleated cell counts were estimated. Sequenced by immunoSEQ multiplex PCR; TCRdb stores in-frame clones only, minus some. Clone size and V and J calls were adopted from that table, with D and trimming inferred from the DNA. The sample gives 120,000 to 150,000 clones, around 81% of which show up once; roughly 1.5% is in the top ten. The source of this sequence is a human donor in a cohort sampled during active COVID-19. The chain links TRBV19 to TRBJ1-6, with D possibly matching TRBD1 (5 bases). The sequencing sample was made of peripheral blood. CDR3 nucleotides: TGTGCCAGTAGTATGTCGACAGCCTTATCACCCCTCCACTTT. Protein: CASSMSTALSPLHF.